These 10 T cell receptor beta chains share one sample of origin, sequenced in a study of control samples from healthy donors and cancer patients (dated by TCRdb to the early 2020s). The library relied on the immunoSEQ multiplex PCR assay. TCRdb limited this immuneACCESS table to in-frame rearrangements with V and J called. A share of clones is missing; checked studies link under half to unresolved V genes, and the rest is unexplained. The table for this sample lists tens of thousands of clones; about 91% of them were counted only once. The ten largest account for around 1% of the sample. The sequencing sample was made of PBMCs. These receptors were collected from a man aged 25 to 40 with colorectal cancer.

The rearrangement links TRBV7-2 to TRBJ1-2; no firm D call. Germline V gene data show CDR1 as SGHTA and CDR2 as FQGNSA. The CDR3 totals 13 residues. V lost 3 bases, J lost 8 bases, and 13 bases lay in between. The DNA of the CDR3 is TGTGCCAGCAGCTTGGGGTCCACCGGAGGCTACACCTTC. This gives the protein CASSLGSTGGYTF.

The chain recombines TRBV5-4 with TRBJ2-5; D gene unclear. The CDR3 runs to 15 residues. Germline loops: CDR1 SGHNT, CDR2 YYREEE (reference sequence). Trimming stripped 2 bases from V and 2 bases from J, with 13 bases between. The CDR3: CASSLQTGRQETQYF. The CDR3 nucleotides are TGTGCCAGCAGCTTACAAACGGGCAGACAAGAGACCCAGTACTTC.

The chain carries TRBV15 and TRBJ2-3, with 7 bases that match TRBD1. Germline V lookup: CDR1 LNHNV, CDR2 YYDKDF (reference sequence). The CDR3 extends over 16 amino acids. V trimming: 2 bases; J trimming: 0 bases; junction bases outside the gene matches: 5. The CDR3 region is CATSRRTGASTDTQYF. For the CDR3, the DNA is TGTGCCACCAGCAGAAGGACAGGAGCTAGCACAGATACGCAGTATTTT.

The V call is TRBV5-6, the J call TRBJ2-7, with D unresolved. The CDR3 contains 13 residues. Looked up from germline, CDR1 is SGHDT and CDR2 is YYEEEE. With 5 bases removed from V and 3 bases from J, the gap between germline ends came to 12 bases. The CDR3 nucleotides read TGTGCCAGCAGTTACGGATCCGTCTACGAGCAGTACTTC. Residues: CASSYGSVYEQYF.

A single count supports this clone. CDR3 sequence: CASSQAVWVWGAGNTGELFF. CDR3 nucleotides: TGCGCCAGCAGCCAAGCAGTATGGGTGTGGGGGGCAGGGAACACCGGGGAGCTGTTTTTT. The chain employs TRBV4-1 and TRBJ2-2; either TRBD1 or TRBD2 may supply D (6 bases each). Germline CDR1 MGHRA, CDR2 YSYEKL. This CDR3 has 20 residues. Trimming took off 1 base at V and 1 base at J, with 22 bases between the two ends.

The chain links TRBV19 to TRBJ1-2; 11 positions match TRBD1. Trimming took 8 bases from V and 6 from J; bases not matched to a gene: 8. This CDR3 comprises 14 residues. The V gene's germline CDR1 is LNHDA and CDR2 SQIVND (reference sequence). For the CDR3, the DNA is TGTGCCAGTTCCATCGGGACAGGGGGGGATGGCTACACCTTC. Translation gives CASSIGTGGDGYTF.

The CDR3 nucleotides read TGTGCCAGCAGCTCCGCATTAACAGGGAGCGAGACCCAGTACTTC. Translation: CASSSALTGSETQYF. This chain joins TRBV5-4 and TRBJ2-5, with D possibly matching TRBD1 (6 bases). Germline V gives CDR1 SGHNT, CDR2 YYREEE (reference sequence). The CDR3 consists of 15 residues. V gave up 3 bases and J gave up 5 bases, with 17 bases separating them.

The genes are TRBV24-1 and TRBJ2-1; 8 bases fit TRBD1. Trimming cost V 4 bases and J 4 bases; bases outside gene matches: 11. The CDR3 contains 17 residues. Germline CDR1 is KGHDR and CDR2 is SFDVKD. The CDR3 sequence: CATSEAPGQAKYNEQFF. The CDR3 nucleotides are TGTGCCACCAGTGAGGCACCGGGACAGGCTAAGTACAATGAGCAGTTCTTC.

The genes are TRBV5-1 and TRBJ1-1; D is perhaps TRBD1 (6 bases). The V and J ends lost 1 base and 4 bases respectively, with 11 bases between them. CDR3 length: 14 amino acids. Germline CDR1 is SGHRS and CDR2 is YFSETQ. CDR3 sequence (DNA): TGCGCCAGCAGCTTGTCAGGGGTACGCACTGAAGCTTTCTTT. It specifies CASSLSGVRTEAFF.

The V gene is TRBV5-4, the J gene TRBJ1-1; possibly TRBD1 for D (6 bases). The CDR3 contains 15 residues. Germline assignment: CDR1 SGHNT and CDR2 YYREEE (reference sequence). Trimming removed 3 bases at V and 4 bases at J, with 16 bases between. The CDR3 region has the DNA TGTGCCAGCAGCTACCTCAGGGGTTGGGGCACTGAAGCTTTCTTT. Translated: CASSYLRGWGTEAFF. The full variable domain, rest sourced from reference TRBV5-4 and TRBJ1-1, is ETGVTQSPTHLIKTRGQQVTLRCSSQSGHNTVSWYQQALGQGPQFIFQYYREEENGRGNFPPRFSGLQFPNYSSELNVNALELDDSALYLCASSYLRGWGTEAFFGQGTRLTVV.